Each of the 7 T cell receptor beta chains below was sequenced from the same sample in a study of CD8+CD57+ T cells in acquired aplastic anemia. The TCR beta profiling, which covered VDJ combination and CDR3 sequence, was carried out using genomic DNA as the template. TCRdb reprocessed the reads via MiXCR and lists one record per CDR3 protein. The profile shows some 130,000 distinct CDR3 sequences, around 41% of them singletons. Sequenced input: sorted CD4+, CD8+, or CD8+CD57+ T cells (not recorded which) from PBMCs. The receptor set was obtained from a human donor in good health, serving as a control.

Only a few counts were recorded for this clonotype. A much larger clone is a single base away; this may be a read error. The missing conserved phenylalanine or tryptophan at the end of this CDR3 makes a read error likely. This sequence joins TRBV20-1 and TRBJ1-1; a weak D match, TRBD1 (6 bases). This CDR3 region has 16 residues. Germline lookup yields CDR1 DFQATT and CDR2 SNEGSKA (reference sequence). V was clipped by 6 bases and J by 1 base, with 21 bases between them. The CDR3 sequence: CSAGRAGVFQNTEAFL. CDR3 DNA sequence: TGCAGTGCCGGGCGGGCAGGGGTGTTTCAGAACACTGAAGCTTTCTTA.

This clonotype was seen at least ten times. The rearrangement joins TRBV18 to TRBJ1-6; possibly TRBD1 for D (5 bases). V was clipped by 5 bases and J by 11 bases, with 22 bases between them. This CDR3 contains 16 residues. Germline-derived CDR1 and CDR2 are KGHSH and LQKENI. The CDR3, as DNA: TGTGCCAGCTCAACCAATTCAGCGGGGGAGGTAACACCCCTCCACTTT. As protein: CASSTNSAGEVTPLHF.

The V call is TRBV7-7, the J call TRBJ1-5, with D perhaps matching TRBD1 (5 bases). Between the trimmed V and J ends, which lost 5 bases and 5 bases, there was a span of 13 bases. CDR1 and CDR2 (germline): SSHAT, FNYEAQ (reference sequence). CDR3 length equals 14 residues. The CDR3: CASSQNVGDQPQHF. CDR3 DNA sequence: TGTGCCAGCAGCCAAAACGTGGGGGATCAGCCCCAGCATTTT.

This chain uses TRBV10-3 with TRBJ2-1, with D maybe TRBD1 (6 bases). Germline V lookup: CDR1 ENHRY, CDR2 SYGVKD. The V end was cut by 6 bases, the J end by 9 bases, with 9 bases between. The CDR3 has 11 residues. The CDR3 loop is CAISQGPEQFF. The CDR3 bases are TGTGCCATCAGCCAGGGGCCTGAGCAGTTCTTC.

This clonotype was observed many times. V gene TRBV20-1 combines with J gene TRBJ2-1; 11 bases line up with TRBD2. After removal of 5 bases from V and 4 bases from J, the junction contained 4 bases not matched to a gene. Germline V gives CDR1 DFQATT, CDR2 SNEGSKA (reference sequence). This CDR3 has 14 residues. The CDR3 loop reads CSARTSGFYNEQFF. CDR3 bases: TGCAGTGCTCGGACTAGCGGGTTTTACAATGAGCAGTTCTTC.

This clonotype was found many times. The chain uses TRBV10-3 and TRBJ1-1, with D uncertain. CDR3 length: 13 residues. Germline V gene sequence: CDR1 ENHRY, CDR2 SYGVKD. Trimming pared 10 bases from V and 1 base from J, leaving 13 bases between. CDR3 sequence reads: CASNTYGNTEAFF. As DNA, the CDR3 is TGTGCCAGCAACACCTACGGGAACACTGAAGCTTTCTTT.

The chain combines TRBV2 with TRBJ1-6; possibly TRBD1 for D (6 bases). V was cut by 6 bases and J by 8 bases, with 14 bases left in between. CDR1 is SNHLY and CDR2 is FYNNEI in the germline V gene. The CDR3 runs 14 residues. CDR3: CASRPDSWDSPLHF. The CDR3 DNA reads TGTGCCAGCAGGCCGGACAGTTGGGATTCACCCCTCCACTTT.